One and the same sample provided the 26 T cell receptor beta chains below, sequenced in a study of spatial heterogeneity in lung cancer. Time point in this sample: sample taken at primary tumor resection. Whole RNA, which was extracted from tumor, nontumor lung tissue or frozen PBMC, was sequenced without any cell sorting. TCRdb itself ran the 5' RACE reads through MiXCR, one entry per CDR3 protein. The table records 6,000 to 8,500 distinct CDR3 sequences, over 5% of them present only once. Sequenced material: normal lung tissue next to the tumor, taken at surgery. The receptors shown here come from a female donor with early-stage non-small cell lung cancer.

There are many counts of this clonotype. This beta chain turned up in a library designed for alpha chains; as an off-target read, its abundance says little. This rearrangement joins TRBV20-1 to TRBJ2-3; 11 bases are shared with TRBD2. J gave up 8 bases and V 2 bases, and 6 bases lay outside the gene matches. From germline, CDR1 is DFQATT and CDR2 SNEGSKA (reference sequence). The CDR3 covers 14 residues. This CDR3 reads CSARLAGGFGTQYF. The CDR3, as DNA: TGCAGTGCTAGACTAGCGGGAGGTTTCGGTACGCAGTATTTT.

This clonotype ranks as medium-sized. This beta chain was picked up by a library intended for alpha chains and is off target, so its count carries little meaning. The J gene is TRBJ2-7, the V gene TRBV28; 9 positions match TRBD2. With V trimmed by 6 bases and J by 0 bases, 12 bases remained unmatched. The germline gives CDR1 MDHEN, CDR2 SYDVKM. The CDR3 extends over 17 amino acids. DNA of the CDR3: TGTGCCAGCAGCTCAAGGCGGCTAGCGGGGACCTCCTACGAGCAGTACTTC. Protein sequence: CASSSRRLAGTSYEQYF.

In its sample, this clonotype was seen many times. This beta chain is an off-target read within a library intended for alpha chains, so its frequency means little. The chain links TRBV12-5 to TRBJ2-6; D unresolved. The length of the CDR3 is 13 residues. Germline CDR1 reads LGHNT; CDR2 reads FRNRAP. The V gene lost 7 bases and the J gene lost 0 bases, with 4 bases spanning the gap. Here the CDR3 DNA reads TGTGCTAGTGCCACCTCTGGGGCCAACGTCCTGACTTTC. It translates to CASATSGANVLTF.

In this sample, this clonotype turned up many times. Since the library was made to target alpha chains, this beta chain is a stray read and its abundance is not meaningful. The chain carries TRBV5-1 and TRBJ2-1, with D uncertain. The CDR3 is made up of 15 amino acids. Trimming removed 2 bases from V and 0 bases from J, with 9 bases in between. CDR1 and CDR2 (germline): SGHRS, YFSETQ. The CDR3 DNA sequence: TGCGCCAGCAGCTTCCTCCTCAGCTCCTACAATGAGCAGTTCTTC. It is translated as CASSFLLSSYNEQFF. Complete variable domain (other parts from reference TRBV5-1 and TRBJ2-1): KAGVTQTPRYLIKTRGQQVTLSCSPISGHRSVSWYQQTPGQGLQFLFEYFSETQRNKGNFPGRFSGRQFSNSRSEMNVSTLELGDSALYLCASSFLLSSYNEQFFGPGTRLTVL.

In its sample, this clonotype was seen many times. The library was designed around alpha chains, so this beta chain is a stray read whose abundance carries little weight. The rearrangement links TRBV28 to TRBJ2-2; TRBD1 might be the D (6 bases). The germline V and J ends were trimmed by 6 bases and 6 bases, with 8 bases remaining between them. CDR1 and CDR2 from the germline V gene are MDHEN and SYDVKM. CDR3 length equals 12 residues. The CDR3 reads CASRHRAGELFF. The CDR3 DNA reads as TGTGCCAGCAGACACAGGGCCGGGGAGCTGTTTTTT.

This clonotype is labeled as medium-sized. In a library made to pick up alpha chains, this beta chain is a stray read with a size that means little. The gene calls are TRBV10-2 and TRBJ2-2, with 14 bases identical to TRBD2. With V trimmed by 8 bases and J by 1 base, 9 bases remained unmatched. The CDR3 length is 18 residues. Germline loops: CDR1 WSHSY, CDR2 SAAADI. CDR3 sequence (DNA): TGCGCCAGCCTTAGACCCGGACTAGCGGGAGGGAACACCGGGGAGCTGTTTTTT. This encodes CASLRPGLAGGNTGELFF.

This clonotype was seen repeatedly, ten times or more. This beta chain slipped into a library made for alpha chains as a stray read, so its size is not meaningful. The rearrangement links TRBV19 to TRBJ2-1; 11 positions match TRBD2. This CDR3 is built from 18 residues. The V gene end was trimmed by 1 base and the J gene end by 1 base; junction bases not matched to a gene: 6. The germline V gene has CDR1 LNHDA and CDR2 SQIVND (reference sequence). The CDR3 spells CASSIVGTSGLSYNEQFF. The DNA for the CDR3 is TGTGCCAGTAGTATAGTGGGGACTAGCGGACTTTCCTACAATGAGCAGTTCTTC.

In its sample, this clonotype was seen many times. Because the library targeted alpha chains, this beta chain is an off-target read whose size means little. This sequence joins TRBV6-2 or TRBV6-3 and TRBJ2-3, with 11 bases aligning to TRBD2. V was pared by 8 bases and J by 10 bases, with 17 bases of the junction left unmatched. This CDR3 comprises 16 residues. Germline CDR1 reads MNHEY; CDR2 reads SVGEGT. CDR3 residues: CASSILAGVYRPPQYF. The CDR3 coding sequence is TGTGCCAGCTCTATACTAGCGGGAGTCTACCGCCCGCCGCAGTATTTT.

The sample holds many counts of this clonotype. This beta chain slipped into a library made for alpha chains as a stray read, so its size is not meaningful. The rearrangement uses TRBV10-3 and TRBJ2-3; D is unclear. CDR3 length: 15 amino acids. Germline CDR1 reads ENHRY; CDR2 reads SYGVKD. The ends were cut back, 4 bases at V and 2 bases at J, with 13 bases in the middle. The CDR3 DNA reads as TGTGCCATCAGTGGTGGGGTGAGCTCCACAGATACGCAGTATTTT. This gives the protein CAISGGVSSTDTQYF.

A few counts support this clonotype. Because the library targeted alpha chains, this beta chain is an off-target read whose size means little. J is TRBJ1-2 and V is TRBV5-1, with TRBD1 matching 7 bases. Germline CDR1 SGHRS, CDR2 YFSETQ. This CDR3 is built from 13 residues. J gave up 8 bases and V 4 bases, and 8 bases lay outside the gene matches. The CDR3 spells CASSEGQSGGYTF. CDR3 coding DNA: TGCGCCAGCAGCGAGGGACAGTCCGGGGGCTACACCTTC.

This clonotype has at least ten counts. With the library built for alpha chains, this beta chain is off target and its frequency is not meaningful. This CDR3 is CASSYSSRGLGYTEAFF. CDR3 DNA: TGTGCCAGCAGTTACTCGAGCAGGGGGCTCGGTTACACTGAAGCTTTCTTT. The chain joins TRBV6-5 to TRBJ1-1; 8 bases map to TRBD1. CDR3 length: 17 residues. CDR1 MNHEY and CDR2 SVGAGI come from the germline V gene. J gave up 3 bases and V 0 bases, and 9 bases lay outside the gene matches.

Sample share makes this clonotype medium-sized. The library was designed around alpha chains, so this beta chain is a stray read whose abundance carries little weight. CDR3 DNA sequence: TGTGCCAGCAGTCTTTATTACGAGCAGTACTTC. Translation gives CASSLYYEQYF. This chain connects TRBV28 to TRBJ2-7; no definite D call. CDR1 is MDHEN and CDR2 is SYDVKM in the germline V gene. The V gene lost 5 bases and the J gene lost 4 bases, with 6 bases spanning the gap. The CDR3 length is 11 residues.

A remark on this clonotype: This beta chain is off target for a library built for alpha chains, so its abundance means little. This chain links TRBV2 with TRBJ2-5; maybe TRBD1 (6 bases). CDR3 length equals 13 residues. Germline V CDR1 and CDR2: SNHLY, FYNNEI. The V gene lost 6 bases and the J gene lost 1 base, with 9 bases spanning the gap. CDR3 sequence reads: CASSGQSQETQYF. The CDR3 bases are TGTGCCAGCAGCGGACAGTCCCAAGAGACCCAGTACTTC.

This clonotype is labeled medium-sized. Within a library made for alpha chains, this beta chain is off target, and its count is uninformative. The genes are TRBV4-2 and TRBJ2-3; no definite D call. The CDR3 is made up of 17 amino acids. Germline V gene data show CDR1 as LGHNA and CDR2 as YNFKEQ. The V end lost 6 bases, the J end lost 0 bases, and 19 bases lay between the germline ends. The CDR3 nucleotides are TGTGCCAGCAGTGCAGAGGTTAGGCGAGGAAGCACAGATACGCAGTATTTT. It encodes CASSAEVRRGSTDTQYF.

This clonotype has ten or more counts. The library was designed around alpha chains, so this beta chain is a stray read whose abundance carries little weight. V and J are TRBV7-6 and TRBJ2-3; 9 nucleotides line up with TRBD2. The junction had 5 bases not matched to a gene; V was cut back by 1 base and J by 3 bases. Looked up from germline, CDR1 is SGHVS and CDR2 is FNYEAQ. This CDR3 has 16 residues. The CDR3: CASSLGEREVTDTQYF. The CDR3 DNA is TGTGCCAGCAGCTTAGGGGAGCGGGAGGTAACAGATACGCAGTATTTT.

There are many counts of this clonotype. Found in a library prepared for alpha chains, this beta chain is an off-target read, and its abundance has little meaning. The CDR3 region is CASSQVGQFGTEAFF. The CDR3 DNA follows: TGCGCCAGCAGCCAAGTCGGGCAGTTCGGAACTGAAGCTTTCTTT. This chain joins TRBV4-1 and TRBJ1-1; no clear D gene. CDR3 length equals 15 residues. CDR1 and CDR2 (germline): MGHRA, YSYEKL. Trimming shortened V by 1 base and J by 5 bases, and 14 bases separated the two germline ends.

This clonotype was detected only a few times. This beta chain is an off-target read within a library intended for alpha chains, so its frequency means little. The gene calls are TRBV20-1 and TRBJ2-7; TRBD2 agrees at 12 bases. Germline V CDR1 and CDR2: DFQATT, SNEGSKA (reference sequence). The CDR3 is 14 amino acids. The V gene end was trimmed by 4 bases and the J gene end by 5 bases; junction bases not matched to a gene: 6. DNA for the CDR3: TGCAGTGCTACCGGACTAGCGGGAATCCACGAGCAGTACTTC. Its translation is CSATGLAGIHEQYF.

Many counts were recorded for this clonotype. Found in a library prepared for alpha chains, this beta chain is an off-target read, and its abundance has little meaning. This chain links TRBV27 with TRBJ2-5, with D uncertain. The germline V gene encodes CDR1 MNHEY and CDR2 SMNVEV (reference sequence). V lost 5 bases to trimming and J lost 0 bases, with 7 bases between them. This CDR3 comprises 13 residues. The CDR3 coding sequence is TGTGCCAGCAGTCCTACGTACCAAGAGACCCAGTACTTC. Translation: CASSPTYQETQYF.

This clonotype was counted ten times or more. This beta chain came through as a stray read in a library set up for alpha chains, and its size says little. The chain carries TRBV6-5 and TRBJ1-2; 9 positions agree with TRBD1. V was clipped by 0 bases and J by 7 bases; unmatched bases: 6. Germline V gives CDR1 MNHEY, CDR2 SVGAGI. There are 15 residues in the CDR3. CDR3 protein: CASSYSSRDRAGYTF. DNA for the CDR3: TGTGCCAGCAGTTACTCCTCCCGGGACAGGGCTGGCTACACCTTC.

This clonotype was recorded a few times. Because this beta chain is a stray read in a library intended to capture alpha chains, its abundance should not be given much weight. The J gene is TRBJ2-7, the V gene TRBV7-2, with 7 bases fitting TRBD1. The CDR3 is 13 residues long. Unmatched junction bases numbered 3, after V lost 4 bases and J lost 3 bases. Germline V gene data show CDR1 as SGHTA and CDR2 as FQGNSA. The CDR3 nucleotides read TGTGCCAGCAGCTACGACAGGGTCTACGAGCAGTACTTC. Amino acid sequence: CASSYDRVYEQYF.

This clonotype was detected a few times. This beta chain is a stray sequence in a library constructed for alpha chains; its clone size is not meaningful. This chain uses TRBV10-1 with TRBJ1-4; D gene uncertain. V lost 0 bases, J lost 8 bases, and 10 bases lay in between. The CDR3 consists of 14 residues. The V gene's germline CDR1 is WNHNN and CDR2 SYGVQD (reference sequence). The CDR3: CASSESGDGEKLFF. The CDR3 region has the DNA TGCGCCAGCAGTGAGTCGGGAGATGGAGAAAAACTGTTTTTT.

This clonotype was counted many times. For a library built for alpha chains, this beta chain is a stray read; little rests on its size. The chain carries TRBV20-1 and TRBJ1-5; D may be TRBD1 (5 bases). The CDR3 is made up of 12 amino acids. Germline V gene data show CDR1 as DFQATT and CDR2 as SNEGSKA (reference sequence). V lost 6 bases and J 4 bases, leaving 10 bases between the germline ends. This CDR3 reads CSASQGNQPQHF. CDR3 in DNA: TGCAGTGCGAGCCAGGGTAATCAGCCCCAGCATTTT.

This clonotype was picked up many times. The library was built for alpha chains, so this beta chain is an off-target read and its size means little. The chain couples TRBV27 to TRBJ1-6; D possibly corresponds to TRBD1 (5 bases). This CDR3 is built from 15 residues. CDR1 is MNHEY, CDR2 SMNVEV, per germline (reference sequence). V was trimmed by 5 bases and J by 4 bases, leaving 12 bases between them. The CDR3 nucleotides read TGTGCCAGCAGTCGGGCAGGGCCTTATAATTCACCCCTCCACTTT. It translates to CASSRAGPYNSPLHF.

This clonotype was found a few times. Since it is a stray read in a library aimed at alpha chains, this beta chain has a size that is not meaningful. V and J are TRBV6-6 and TRBJ2-6; no clear D. Germline loops: CDR1 MNHNY, CDR2 SVGAGI (reference sequence). This CDR3 has 16 amino acids. The V and J ends lost 2 bases and 0 bases respectively, with 8 bases between them. CDR3 in DNA: TGTGCCAGCAGTTACGGCTTTAGCTCTGGGGCCAACGTCCTGACTTTC. This codes for CASSYGFSSGANVLTF.

This clonotype is classed as medium-sized (0.01 to 0.1%). As an off-target read in a library built for alpha chains, this beta chain has a frequency of little significance. The genes are TRBV20-1 and TRBJ2-2; TRBD2 matches at 10 bases. This CDR3 contains 14 residues. The germline V gene encodes CDR1 DFQATT and CDR2 SNEGSKA (reference sequence). J gave up 7 bases and V 6 bases, and 8 bases lay outside the gene matches. In DNA, the CDR3 is TGCAGTGCAGTAGCGGGAGGATCGGGCGGGGAGCTGTTTTTT. Protein product: CSAVAGGSGGELFF.

In this sample, this clonotype is medium-sized. The library was prepared for alpha chains; this beta chain is a stray read, so its frequency means little. The chain recombines TRBV6-2 or TRBV6-3 with TRBJ2-3; the match to TRBD2 covers 9 bases. Germline CDR1 and CDR2: MNHEY and SVGEGT. The CDR3 runs to 14 residues. Losses at the gene ends were 2 bases for V and 7 bases for J; bases not matched to a gene: 4. The CDR3: CASSYGTSRYTQYF. Written as DNA, the CDR3 is TGTGCCAGCAGTTACGGGACTAGCCGGTATACGCAGTATTTT.